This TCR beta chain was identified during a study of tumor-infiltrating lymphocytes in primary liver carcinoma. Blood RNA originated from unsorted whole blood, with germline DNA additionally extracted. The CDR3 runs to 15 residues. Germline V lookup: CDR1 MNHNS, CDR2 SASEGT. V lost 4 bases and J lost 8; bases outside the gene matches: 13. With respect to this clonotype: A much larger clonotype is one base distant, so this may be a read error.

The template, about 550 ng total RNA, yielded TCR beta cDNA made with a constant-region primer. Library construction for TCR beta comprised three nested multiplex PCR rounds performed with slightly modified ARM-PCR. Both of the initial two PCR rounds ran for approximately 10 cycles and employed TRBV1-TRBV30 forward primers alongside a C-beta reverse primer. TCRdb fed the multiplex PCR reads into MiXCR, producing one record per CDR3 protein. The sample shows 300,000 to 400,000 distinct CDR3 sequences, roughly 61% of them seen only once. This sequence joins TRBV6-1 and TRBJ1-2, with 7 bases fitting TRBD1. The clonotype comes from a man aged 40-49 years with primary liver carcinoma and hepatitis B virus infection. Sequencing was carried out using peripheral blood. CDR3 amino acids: CASSGAWQGVGGYTF. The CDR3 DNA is TGTGCCAGCAGTGGAGCGTGGCAGGGGGTAGGCGGCTACACCTTC.